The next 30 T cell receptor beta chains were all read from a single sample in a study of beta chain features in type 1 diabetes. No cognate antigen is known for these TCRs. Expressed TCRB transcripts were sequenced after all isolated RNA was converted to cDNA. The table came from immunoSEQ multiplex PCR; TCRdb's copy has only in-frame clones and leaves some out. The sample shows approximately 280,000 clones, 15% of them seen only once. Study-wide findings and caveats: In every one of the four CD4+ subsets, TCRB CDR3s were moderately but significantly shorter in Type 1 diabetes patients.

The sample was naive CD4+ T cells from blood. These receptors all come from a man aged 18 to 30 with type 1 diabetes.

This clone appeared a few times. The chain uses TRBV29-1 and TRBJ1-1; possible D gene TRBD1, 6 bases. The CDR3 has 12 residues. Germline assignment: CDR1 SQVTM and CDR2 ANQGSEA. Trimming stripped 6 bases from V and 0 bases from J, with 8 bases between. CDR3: CSVTGLNTEAFF. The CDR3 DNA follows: TGCAGCGTAACAGGGTTGAACACTGAAGCTTTCTTT.

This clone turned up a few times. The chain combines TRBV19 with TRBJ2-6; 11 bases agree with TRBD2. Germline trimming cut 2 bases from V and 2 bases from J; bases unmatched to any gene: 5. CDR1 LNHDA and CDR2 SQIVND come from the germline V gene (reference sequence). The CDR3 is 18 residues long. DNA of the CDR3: TGTGCCAGTAGTATAATTAGCGGGAGGGCCGCTGGGGCCAACGTCCTGACTTTC. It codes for CASSIISGRAAGANVLTF.

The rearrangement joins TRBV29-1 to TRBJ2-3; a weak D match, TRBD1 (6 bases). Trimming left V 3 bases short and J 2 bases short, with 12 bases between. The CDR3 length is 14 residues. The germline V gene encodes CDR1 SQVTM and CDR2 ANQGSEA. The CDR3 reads CSVDRDTTTDTQYF. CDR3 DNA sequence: TGCAGCGTTGATAGGGACACCACCACAGATACGCAGTATTTT.

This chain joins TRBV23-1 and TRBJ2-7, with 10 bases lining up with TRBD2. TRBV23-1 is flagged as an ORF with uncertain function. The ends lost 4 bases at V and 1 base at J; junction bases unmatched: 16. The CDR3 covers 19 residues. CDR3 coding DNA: TGCGCCAGCAGTCCCCCCGACCCTAGCGGGAGATCCTGTTCCTACGAGCAGTACTTC. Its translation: CASSPPDPSGRSCSYEQYF.

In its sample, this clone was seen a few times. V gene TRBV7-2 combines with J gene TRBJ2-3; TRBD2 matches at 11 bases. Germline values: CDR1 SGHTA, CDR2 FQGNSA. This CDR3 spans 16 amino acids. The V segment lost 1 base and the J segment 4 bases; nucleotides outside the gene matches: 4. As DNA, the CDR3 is TGTGCCAGCAGCTTAGGGCTAGCGGGGGGATCAGATACGCAGTATTTT. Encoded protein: CASSLGLAGGSDTQYF.

The CDR3, as DNA: TGTGCCAGCAGTTCACTCCCCGGGACAGGGGATGGCTACACCTTC. Its protein product is CASSSLPGTGDGYTF. The rearrangement uses TRBV28 and TRBJ1-2; 10 bases line up with TRBD1. V trimming: 4 bases; J trimming: 6 bases; junction bases outside the gene matches: 8. The germline V gene encodes CDR1 MDHEN and CDR2 SYDVKM. CDR3 length: 15 residues.

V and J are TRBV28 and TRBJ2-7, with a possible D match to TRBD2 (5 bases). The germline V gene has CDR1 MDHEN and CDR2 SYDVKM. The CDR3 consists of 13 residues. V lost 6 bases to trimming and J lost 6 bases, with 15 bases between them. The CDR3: CASSPDWPGEQYF. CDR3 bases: TGTGCCAGCAGCCCGGACTGGCCGGGCGAGCAGTACTTC. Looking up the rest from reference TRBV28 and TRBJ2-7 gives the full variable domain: DVKVTQSSRYLVKRTGEKVFLECVQDMDHENMFWYRQDPGLGLRLIYFSYDVKMKEKGDIPEGYSVSREKKERFSLILESASTNQTSMYLCASSPDWPGEQYFGPGTRLTVT.

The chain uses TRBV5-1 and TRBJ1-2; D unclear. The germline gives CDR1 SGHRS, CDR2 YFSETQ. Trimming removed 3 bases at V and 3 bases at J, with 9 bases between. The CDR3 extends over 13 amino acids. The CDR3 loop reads CASSSAGYYGYTF. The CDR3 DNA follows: TGCGCCAGCAGCTCGGCAGGCTACTATGGCTACACCTTC.

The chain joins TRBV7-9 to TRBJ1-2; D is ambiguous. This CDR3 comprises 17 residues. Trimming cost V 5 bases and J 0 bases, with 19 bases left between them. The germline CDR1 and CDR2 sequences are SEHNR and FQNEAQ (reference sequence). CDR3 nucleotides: TGTGCCAGCAGCCCCCCTGTCGGAACAGTCGCTAACTATGGCTACACCTTC. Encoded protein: CASSPPVGTVANYGYTF.

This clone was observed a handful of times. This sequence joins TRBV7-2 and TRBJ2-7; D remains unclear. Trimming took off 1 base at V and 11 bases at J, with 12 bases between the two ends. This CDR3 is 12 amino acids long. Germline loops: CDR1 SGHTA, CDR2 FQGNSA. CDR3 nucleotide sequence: TGTGCCAGCAGCTTAGACATGGAGAAAGAGTACTTC. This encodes CASSLDMEKEYF.

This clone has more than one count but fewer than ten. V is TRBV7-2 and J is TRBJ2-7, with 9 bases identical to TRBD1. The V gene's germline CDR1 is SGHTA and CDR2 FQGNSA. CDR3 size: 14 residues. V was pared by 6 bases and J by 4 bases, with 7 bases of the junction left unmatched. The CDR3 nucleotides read TGTGCCAGCAGTGGAGGGACAGGGAAATACGAGCAGTACTTC. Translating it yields CASSGGTGKYEQYF.

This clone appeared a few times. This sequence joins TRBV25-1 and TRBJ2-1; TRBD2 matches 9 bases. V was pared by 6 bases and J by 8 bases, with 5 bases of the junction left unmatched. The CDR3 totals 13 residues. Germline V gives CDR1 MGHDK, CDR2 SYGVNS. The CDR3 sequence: CASRASGAYEQFF. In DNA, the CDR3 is TGTGCCAGCAGGGCTAGCGGGGCCTATGAGCAGTTCTTC.

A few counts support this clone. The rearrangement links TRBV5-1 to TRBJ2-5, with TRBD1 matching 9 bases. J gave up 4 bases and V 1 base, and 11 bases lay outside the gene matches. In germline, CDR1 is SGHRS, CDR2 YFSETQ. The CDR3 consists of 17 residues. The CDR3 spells CASSLHIGQGNSETQYF. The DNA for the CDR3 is TGCGCCAGCAGCTTGCATATCGGACAGGGGAACTCAGAGACCCAGTACTTC.

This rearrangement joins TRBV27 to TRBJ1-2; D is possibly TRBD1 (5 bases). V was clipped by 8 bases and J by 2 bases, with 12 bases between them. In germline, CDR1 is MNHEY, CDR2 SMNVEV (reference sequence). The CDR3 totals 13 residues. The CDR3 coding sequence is TGTGCCAGCCGCCTGGGGCCCAACTATGGCTACACCTTC. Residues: CASRLGPNYGYTF.

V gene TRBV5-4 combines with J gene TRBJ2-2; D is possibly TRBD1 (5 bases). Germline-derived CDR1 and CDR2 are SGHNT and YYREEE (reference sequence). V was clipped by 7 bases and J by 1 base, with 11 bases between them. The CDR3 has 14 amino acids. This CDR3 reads CASLGVGNTGELFF. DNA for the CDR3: TGTGCCAGCCTAGGGGTTGGGAACACCGGGGAGCTGTTTTTT. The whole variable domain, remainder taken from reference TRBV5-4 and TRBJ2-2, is ETGVTQSPTHLIKTRGQQVTLRCSSQSGHNTVSWYQQALGQGPQFIFQYYREEENGRGNFPPRFSGLQFPNYSSELNVNALELDDSALYLCASLGVGNTGELFFGEGSRLTVL.

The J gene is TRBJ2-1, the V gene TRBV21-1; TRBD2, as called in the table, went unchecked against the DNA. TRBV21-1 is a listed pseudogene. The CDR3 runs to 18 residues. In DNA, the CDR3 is TGTGCCAGCAGCCACAGTATTATAGCGGAGATAGGCTCCAATGAGCAGTTCTTC. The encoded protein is CASSHSIIAEIGSNEQFF.

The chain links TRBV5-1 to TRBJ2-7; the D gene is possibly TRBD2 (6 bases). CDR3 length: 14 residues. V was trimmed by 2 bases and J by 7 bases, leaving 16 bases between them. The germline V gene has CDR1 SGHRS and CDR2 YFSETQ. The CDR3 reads CASSFWRGLGEQYF. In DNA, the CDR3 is TGCGCCAGCAGCTTTTGGAGGGGCCTGGGGGAGCAGTACTTC. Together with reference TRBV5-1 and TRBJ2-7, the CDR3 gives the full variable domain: KAGVTQTPRYLIKTRGQQVTLSCSPISGHRSVSWYQQTPGQGLQFLFEYFSETQRNKGNFPGRFSGRQFSNSRSEMNVSTLELGDSALYLCASSFWRGLGEQYFGPGTRLTVT.

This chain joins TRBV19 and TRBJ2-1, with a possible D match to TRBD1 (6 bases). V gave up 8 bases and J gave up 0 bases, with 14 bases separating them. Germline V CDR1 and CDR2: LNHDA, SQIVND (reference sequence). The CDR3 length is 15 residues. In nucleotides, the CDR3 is TGTGCCAGTCGAACAGGGCGTAGCTCCTACAATGAGCAGTTCTTC. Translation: CASRTGRSSYNEQFF.

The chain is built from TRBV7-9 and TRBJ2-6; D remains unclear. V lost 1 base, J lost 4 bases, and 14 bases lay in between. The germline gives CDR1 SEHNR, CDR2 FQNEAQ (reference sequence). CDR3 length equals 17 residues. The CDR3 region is CASSLVAPIEGANVLTF. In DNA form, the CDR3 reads TGTGCCAGCAGCTTAGTAGCCCCTATAGAAGGGGCCAACGTCCTGACTTTC.

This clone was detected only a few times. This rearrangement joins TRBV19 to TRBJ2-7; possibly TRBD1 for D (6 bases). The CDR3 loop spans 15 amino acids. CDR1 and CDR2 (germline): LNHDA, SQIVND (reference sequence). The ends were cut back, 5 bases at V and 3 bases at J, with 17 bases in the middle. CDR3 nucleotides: TGTGCCAGTAGTTCCTTAGACAGGCCGGGCTACGAGCAGTACTTC. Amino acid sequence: CASSSLDRPGYEQYF.

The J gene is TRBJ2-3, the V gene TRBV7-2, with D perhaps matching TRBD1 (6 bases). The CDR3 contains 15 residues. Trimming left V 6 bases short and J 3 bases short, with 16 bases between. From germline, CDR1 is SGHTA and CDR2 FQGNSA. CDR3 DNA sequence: TGTGCCAGCAGGAGCGGTCCAAGGGGGACAGATACGCAGTATTTT. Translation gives CASRSGPRGTDTQYF.

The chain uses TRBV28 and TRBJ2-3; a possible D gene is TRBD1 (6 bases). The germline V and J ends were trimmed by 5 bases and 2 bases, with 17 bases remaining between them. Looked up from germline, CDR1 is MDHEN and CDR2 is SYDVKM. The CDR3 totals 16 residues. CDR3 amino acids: CASSRGTPLLTDTQYF. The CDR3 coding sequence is TGTGCCAGCAGTCGAGGGACACCTCTTCTCACAGATACGCAGTATTTT. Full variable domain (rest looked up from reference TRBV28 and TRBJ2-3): DVKVTQSSRYLVKRTGEKVFLECVQDMDHENMFWYRQDPGLGLRLIYFSYDVKMKEKGDIPEGYSVSREKKERFSLILESASTNQTSMYLCASSRGTPLLTDTQYFGPGTRLTVL.

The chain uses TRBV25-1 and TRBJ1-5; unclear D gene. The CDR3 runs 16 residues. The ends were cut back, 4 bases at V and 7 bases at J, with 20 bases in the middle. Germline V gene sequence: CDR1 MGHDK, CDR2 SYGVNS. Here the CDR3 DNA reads TGTGCCAGCAGTGCCTGGACTCTCCGGGAGGGCCAGCCCCAGCATTTT. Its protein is CASSAWTLREGQPQHF.

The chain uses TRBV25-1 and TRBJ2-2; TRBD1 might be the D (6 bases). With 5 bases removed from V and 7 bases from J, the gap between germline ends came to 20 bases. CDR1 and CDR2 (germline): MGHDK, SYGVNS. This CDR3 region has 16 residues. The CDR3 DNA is TGTGCCAGCAGTAAATTGACAGGAGCAATCCTCGGGGAGCTGTTTTTT. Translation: CASSKLTGAILGELFF. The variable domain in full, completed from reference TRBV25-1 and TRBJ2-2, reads EADIYQTPRYLVIGTGKKITLECSQTMGHDKMYWYQQDPGMELHLIHYSYGVNSTEKGDLSSESTVSRIRTEHFPLTLESARPSHTSQYLCASSKLTGAILGELFFGEGSRLTVL.

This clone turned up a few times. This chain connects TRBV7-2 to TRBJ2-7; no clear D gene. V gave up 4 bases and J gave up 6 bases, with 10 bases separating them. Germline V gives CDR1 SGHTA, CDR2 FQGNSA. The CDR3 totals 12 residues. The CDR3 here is CASSSPSGEQYF. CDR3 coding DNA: TGTGCCAGCAGCTCCCCTTCGGGCGAGCAGTACTTC.

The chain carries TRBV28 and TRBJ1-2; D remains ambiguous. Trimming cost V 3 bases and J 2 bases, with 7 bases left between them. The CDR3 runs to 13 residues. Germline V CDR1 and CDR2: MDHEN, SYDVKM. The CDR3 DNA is TGTGCCAGCAGTTTTCAGGCCAACTATGGCTACACCTTC. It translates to CASSFQANYGYTF.

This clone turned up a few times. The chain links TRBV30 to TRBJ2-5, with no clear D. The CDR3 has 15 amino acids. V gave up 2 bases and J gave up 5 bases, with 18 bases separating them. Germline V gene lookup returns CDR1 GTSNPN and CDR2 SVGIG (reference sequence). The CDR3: CAWSPTTEFSETQYF. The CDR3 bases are TGTGCCTGGAGTCCTACGACGGAGTTTTCGGAGACCCAGTACTTC. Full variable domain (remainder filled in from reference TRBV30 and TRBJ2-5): SQTIHQWPATLVQPVGSPLSLECTVEGTSNPNLYWYRQAAGRGLQLLFYSVGIGQISSEVPQNLSASRPQDRQFILSSKKLLLSDSGFYLCAWSPTTEFSETQYFGPGTRLLVL.

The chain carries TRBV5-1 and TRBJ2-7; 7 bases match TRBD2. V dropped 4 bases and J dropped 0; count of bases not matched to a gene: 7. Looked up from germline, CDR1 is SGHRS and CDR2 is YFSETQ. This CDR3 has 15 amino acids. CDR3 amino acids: CASSPLSGPSYEQYF. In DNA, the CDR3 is TGCGCCAGCAGCCCACTTAGCGGGCCCTCCTACGAGCAGTACTTC.

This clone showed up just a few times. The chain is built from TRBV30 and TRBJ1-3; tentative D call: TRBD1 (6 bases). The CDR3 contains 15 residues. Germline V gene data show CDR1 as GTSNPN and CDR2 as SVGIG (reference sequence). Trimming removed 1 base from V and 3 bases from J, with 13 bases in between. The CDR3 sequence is CAWSDLGTLGNTIYF. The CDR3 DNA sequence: TGTGCCTGGAGTGACCTTGGGACACTTGGAAACACCATATATTTT.

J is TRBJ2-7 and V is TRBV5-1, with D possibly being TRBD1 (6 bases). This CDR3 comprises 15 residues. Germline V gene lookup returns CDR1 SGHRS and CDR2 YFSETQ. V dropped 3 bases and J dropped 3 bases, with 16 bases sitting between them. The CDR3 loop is CASSYPGVGGYEQYF. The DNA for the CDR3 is TGCGCCAGCAGCTACCCAGGGGTAGGAGGCTACGAGCAGTACTTC.